What follows are 28 T cell receptor beta chains derived from one specimen sequenced in a study of blood T cell repertoires in COVID-19. Sequencing was performed with immunoSEQ multiplex PCR; in TCRdb, only in-frame clones are kept and a portion is missing. The sample includes around 120,000 clones, over 70% seen only once; the top ten take 2% to 2.5%. The sequencing input was peripheral blood. All receptors derive from a man between 65 and 80 years old with acute or convalescent COVID-19.

Turning to this clone: At one end, the junction sequence differs from germline, possibly due to a read error. The genes are TRBV2 and TRBJ1-4; D gene unclear. The CDR3 runs 14 residues. CDR1 and CDR2 from the germline V gene are SNHLY and FYNNEI. The CDR3 nucleotides read TGTGCCAGCAGGGAAGGGCTGCCCAATGAAAAACTGTTTTTT. This gives the protein CASREGLPNEKLFF.

Of note for this clone: Other DNA sequences within the sample encode an identical CDR3. As DNA, the CDR3 is TGTGCCAGCAGCGTAGTGTTAGCGGGCGGGGAGCTGTTTTTT. Translating it yields CASSVVLAGGELFF. This chain connects TRBV9 to TRBJ2-2; TRBD2 aligns across 7 bases. The CDR3 is made up of 14 amino acids. Trimming took 0 bases from V and 7 from J; bases not matched to a gene: 3. The germline gives CDR1 SGDLS, CDR2 YYNGEE.

V gene TRBV4-3 combines with J gene TRBJ1-5, with unresolved D. Germline CDR1 LGHNA, CDR2 YSLEER. This CDR3 is 15 amino acids long. The ends were cut back, 3 bases at V and 0 bases at J, with 9 bases in the middle. The CDR3 nucleotides read TGCGCCAGCAGCCAGGGCCTGTATAGCAATCAGCCCCAGCATTTT. It codes for CASSQGLYSNQPQHF.

This chain connects TRBV7-6 to TRBJ2-2, with 7 bases lining up with TRBD1. The CDR3 is made up of 14 amino acids. After removal of 5 bases from V and 5 bases from J, the junction contained 5 bases not matched to a gene. Germline CDR1 and CDR2: SGHVS and FNYEAQ. CDR3 loop: CASSGDSRTGELFF. CDR3 sequence (DNA): TGTGCCAGCAGCGGGGACAGTCGGACCGGGGAGCTGTTTTTT.

The chain combines TRBV27 with TRBJ1-3, with no clear D. This CDR3 is 14 amino acids long. V shed 7 bases and J shed 2 bases, with 12 bases lying between them. The germline gives CDR1 MNHEY, CDR2 SMNVEV (reference sequence). This CDR3 reads CASKVSRAGNTIYF. The CDR3 nucleotides read TGTGCCAGCAAAGTTAGCAGAGCTGGAAACACCATATATTTT.

The chain joins TRBV11-2 to TRBJ1-4, with 12 bases that match TRBD1. CDR1 SGHAT and CDR2 FQNNGV come from the germline V gene. The CDR3 contains 16 residues. Trimming removed 9 bases from V and 4 bases from J; junction bases left unmatched: 9. For the CDR3, the DNA is TGTGCCAGACTGTCCGGGACAGGGGGCGATAATGAAAAACTGTTTTTT. This translates into CARLSGTGGDNEKLFF.

The chain couples TRBV19 to TRBJ1-6, with a possible D match to TRBD1 (6 bases). The V gene lost 5 bases and the J gene lost 8 bases, with 13 bases spanning the gap. CDR3 size: 14 residues. The germline V gene has CDR1 LNHDA and CDR2 SQIVND (reference sequence). The CDR3 nucleotides read TGTGCCAGTAGTCAACAGGGAAGGGATTCACCCCTCCACTTT. Translating it yields CASSQQGRDSPLHF.

The rearrangement uses TRBV7-2 and TRBJ1-6; tentative D call: TRBD1 (6 bases). Between the trimmed V and J ends, which lost 1 base and 11 bases, there was a span of 21 bases. CDR3 length: 17 amino acids. Germline loops: CDR1 SGHTA, CDR2 FQGNSA. CDR3 protein: CASSLDIRGLAVPPLHF. CDR3 DNA: TGTGCCAGCAGCTTAGATATCAGGGGCCTCGCGGTACCACCCCTCCACTTT.

The chain is built from TRBV7-8 and TRBJ2-1; TRBD1 is a possible D gene (6 bases). Trimming stripped 9 bases from V and 7 bases from J, with 19 bases between. Germline V gene data show CDR1 as SGHVS and CDR2 as FQNEAQ. The CDR3 length is 14 residues. CDR3 residues: CASFIGGAPNEQFF. For the CDR3, the DNA is TGTGCCAGTTTTATTGGGGGCGCCCCAAATGAGCAGTTCTTC.

V and J are TRBV13 and TRBJ2-1, with a weak D call TRBD2 (6 bases). Trimming stripped 8 bases from V and 1 base from J, with 12 bases between. This CDR3 has 14 residues. CDR1 and CDR2 (germline): PRHDT, FYEKMQ (reference sequence). This chain's CDR3 is CASLRRGSYNEQFF. DNA for the CDR3: TGTGCCAGCCTTAGGCGGGGTTCCTACAATGAGCAGTTCTTC.

The gene calls are TRBV4-2 and TRBJ1-4; tentatively, D is TRBD1 (6 bases). The CDR3 consists of 16 residues. Trimming pared 1 base from V and 6 bases from J, leaving 15 bases between. Per germline, CDR1 LGHNA and CDR2 YNFKEQ. The CDR3 spells CASSQGAQGSYEKLFF. CDR3 bases: TGTGCCAGCAGCCAAGGTGCACAGGGATCATATGAAAAACTGTTTTTT.

The chain uses TRBV9 and TRBJ2-1, with 9 bases that match TRBD2. CDR1 and CDR2 (germline): SGDLS, YYNGEE. CDR3 length equals 15 residues. J lost 4 bases, V lost 0 bases, and 2 bases had no gene match. The CDR3 DNA is TGTGCCAGCAGCGTAGCTAGCGGGGAGTACAATGAGCAGTTCTTC. This translates into CASSVASGEYNEQFF.

The CDR3 reads CSVTGGPGYGYTF. The CDR3, as DNA: TGCAGCGTCACAGGGGGTCCGGGCTATGGCTACACCTTC. The chain combines TRBV29-1 with TRBJ1-2; TRBD1 matches at 8 bases. Per germline, CDR1 SQVTM and CDR2 ANQGSEA. V trimming: 6 bases; J trimming: 4 bases; junction bases outside the gene matches: 7. The length of the CDR3 is 13 residues.

The chain carries TRBV9 and TRBJ2-1; TRBD1 matches 8 bases. From germline, CDR1 is SGDLS and CDR2 YYNGEE. The V segment lost 3 bases and the J segment 4 bases; nucleotides outside the gene matches: 3. CDR3 length equals 14 residues. This chain's CDR3 is CASSETGGYNEQFF. The CDR3, as DNA: TGTGCCAGCAGCGAAACAGGGGGTTACAATGAGCAGTTCTTC. The full variable domain, its missing parts supplied by reference TRBV9 and TRBJ2-1, is DSGVTQTPKHLITATGQRVTLRCSPRSGDLSVYWYQQSLDQGLQFLIQYYNGEERAKGNILERFSAQQFPDLHSELNLSSLELGDSALYFCASSETGGYNEQFFGPGTRLTVL.

This clone came up once. The rearrangement links TRBV24-1 to TRBJ1-2; 7 bases line up with TRBD1. The CDR3 loop spans 14 amino acids. Germline V gene sequence: CDR1 KGHDR, CDR2 SFDVKD. V was pared by 5 bases and J by 3 bases, with 5 bases of the junction left unmatched. This chain's CDR3 is CATSGAGGDYGYTF. The CDR3 DNA reads TGTGCCACCAGTGGAGCAGGGGGTGACTATGGCTACACCTTC.

V and J are TRBV11-3 and TRBJ2-7; TRBD1 matches 7 bases. The CDR3 consists of 14 residues. The junction had 5 bases not matched to a gene; V was cut back by 5 bases and J by 1 base. Per the germline V gene, CDR1 is SGHNT and CDR2 is YENEEA. CDR3 coding DNA: TGTGCCAGCAGCCCGGGACAGATTTCCTACGAGCAGTACTTC. Its translation is CASSPGQISYEQYF.

This chain uses TRBV30 with TRBJ1-2, with D perhaps TRBD1 (6 bases). Germline CDR1 GTSNPN, CDR2 SVGIG (reference sequence). This CDR3 has 12 residues. In DNA form, the CDR3 reads TGTGCTTCTAACAAGGGGGGGTATGGCTACACCTTC. The encoded protein is CASNKGGYGYTF.

The chain couples TRBV3-1 (or the pseudogene TRBV3-2) to TRBJ2-7; the D gene is possibly TRBD2 (6 bases). The length of the CDR3 is 15 residues. Trimming took 5 bases from V and 0 from J, leaving 14 bases between them. Germline-derived CDR1 and CDR2 are LGHDT and YNNKEL (reference sequence). The CDR3 bases are TGTGCCAGCAGCTCACCGGGACTCGACTCCTACGAGCAGTACTTC. This sequence encodes CASSSPGLDSYEQYF.

This sequence joins TRBV27 and TRBJ1-2; the match to TRBD1 covers 9 bases. The CDR3 contains 15 residues. The J segment lost 1 base and the V segment lost 3 bases, leaving 3 bases of the junction unmatched. Germline V lookup: CDR1 MNHEY, CDR2 SMNVEV (reference sequence). The DNA of the CDR3 is TGTGCCAGCAGTTTTCGGACAGGGGATAACTATGGCTACACCTTC. This encodes CASSFRTGDNYGYTF.

The chain links TRBV11-3 to TRBJ2-3, with TRBD2 identical over 8 bases. The J segment lost 7 bases and the V segment lost 0 bases, leaving 12 bases of the junction unmatched. The CDR3 runs 17 residues. Germline V gene data show CDR1 as SGHNT and CDR2 as YENEEA. In nucleotides, the CDR3 is TGTGCCAGCAGCTTAGATCTCGCGGGGGGCAGAGGGAATACGCAGTATTTT. Its translation is CASSLDLAGGRGNTQYF. The full variable domain, completed using reference TRBV11-3 and TRBJ2-3, is EAGVVQSPRYKIIEKKQPVAFWCNPISGHNTLYWYLQNLGQGPELLIRYENEEAVDDSQLPKDRFSAERLKGVDSTLKIQPAELGDSAVYLCASSLDLAGGRGNTQYFGPGTRLTVL.

This clone was seen a single time. The rearrangement joins TRBV5-4 to TRBJ2-5, with TRBD2 matching 8 bases. CDR1 is SGHNT and CDR2 is YYREEE in the germline V gene (reference sequence). Unmatched junction bases numbered 9, after V lost 0 bases and J lost 5 bases. The CDR3 runs to 16 residues. The CDR3 DNA follows: TGTGCCAGCAGCTTGGCCGGAGCTAGCGGGTTGGAGACCCAGTACTTC. It translates to CASSLAGASGLETQYF.

This clone appeared once. The rearrangement links TRBV5-8 to TRBJ2-7, with D possibly TRBD2 on 5 matching bases. V was cut by 0 bases and J by 5 bases, with 9 bases left in between. Germline V gene lookup returns CDR1 SGHTS and CDR2 YDEGEE. This CDR3 has 13 amino acids. The CDR3 protein is CASSLARRDEQYF. CDR3 in DNA: TGTGCCAGCAGCTTGGCCCGGCGGGACGAGCAGTACTTC.

On this clone itself: Other DNA variants within this sample encode the same CDR3. The chain couples TRBV19 to TRBJ2-3; D is unclear. CDR3 length: 12 amino acids. The germline CDR1 and CDR2 sequences are LNHDA and SQIVND (reference sequence). The V and J ends lost 3 bases and 6 bases respectively, with 7 bases between them. The CDR3 loop reads CASSITTDTQYF. The CDR3, as DNA: TGTGCCAGTAGTATTACAACGGATACGCAGTATTTT.

The chain links TRBV5-4 to TRBJ2-2; 7 positions agree with TRBD1. J gave up 6 bases and V 2 bases, and 4 bases lay outside the gene matches. CDR1 and CDR2 from the germline V gene are SGHNT and YYREEE (reference sequence). The CDR3 sequence is 14 residues long. The CDR3 DNA is TGTGCCAGCAGCTTTGACAGGGTCTCCGGGGAGCTGTTTTTT. Its translation: CASSFDRVSGELFF.

V usage is TRBV3-1 (or the pseudogene TRBV3-2) and J usage is TRBJ1-2, with 9 bases aligning to TRBD1. This CDR3 region has 13 residues. Germline values: CDR1 LGHDT, CDR2 YNNKEL (reference sequence). J gave up 7 bases and V 4 bases, and 4 bases lay outside the gene matches. Here the CDR3 DNA reads TGTGCCAGCAGCCGACAGGGGGTCGGTGGCTACACCTTC. Translated, it gives CASSRQGVGGYTF.

V and J are TRBV6-5 and TRBJ1-5; 7 nucleotides line up with TRBD1. CDR1 MNHEY and CDR2 SVGAGI come from the germline V gene. V gave up 8 bases and J gave up 3 bases; unmatched junction bases: 4. This CDR3 region has 13 residues. DNA of the CDR3: TGTGCCAGCGGGGACAGCATCAATCAGCCCCAGCATTTT. This translates into CASGDSINQPQHF.

The chain uses TRBV12-3 or TRBV12-4 and TRBJ1-2; 8 positions agree with TRBD1. The ends lost 6 bases at V and 5 bases at J; junction bases unmatched: 2. The CDR3 is 12 residues long. The CDR3 loop is CASRTGEYGYTF. The CDR3 coding sequence is TGTGCCAGCAGGACAGGGGAGTATGGCTACACCTTC.

This chain uses TRBV6-5 with TRBJ2-7; the D is unclear. V lost 6 bases and J lost 6, with 12 bases in between. The CDR3 consists of 12 residues. The V gene's germline CDR1 is MNHEY and CDR2 SVGAGI. The chain's CDR3 is CASSPELGEQYF. The DNA of the CDR3 is TGTGCCAGCAGCCCGGAGTTGGGCGAGCAGTACTTC.